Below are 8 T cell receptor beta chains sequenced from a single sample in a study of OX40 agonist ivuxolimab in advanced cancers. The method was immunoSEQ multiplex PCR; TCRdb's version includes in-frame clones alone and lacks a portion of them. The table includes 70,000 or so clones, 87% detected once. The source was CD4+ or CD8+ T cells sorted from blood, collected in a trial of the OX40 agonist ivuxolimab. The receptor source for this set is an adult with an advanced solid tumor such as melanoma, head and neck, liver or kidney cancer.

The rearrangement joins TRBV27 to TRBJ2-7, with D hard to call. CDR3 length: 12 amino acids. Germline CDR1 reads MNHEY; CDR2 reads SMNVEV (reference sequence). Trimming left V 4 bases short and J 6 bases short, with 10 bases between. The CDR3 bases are TGTGCCAGCAGTTACATCGGCGGCGAGCAGTACTTC. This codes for CASSYIGGEQYF.

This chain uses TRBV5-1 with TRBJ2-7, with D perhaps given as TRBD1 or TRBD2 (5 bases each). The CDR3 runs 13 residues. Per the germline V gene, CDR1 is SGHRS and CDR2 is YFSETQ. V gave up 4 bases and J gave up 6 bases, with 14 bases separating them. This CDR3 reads CASSQGRGPEQYF. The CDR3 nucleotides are TGCGCCAGCAGCCAGGGACGTGGCCCCGAGCAGTACTTC. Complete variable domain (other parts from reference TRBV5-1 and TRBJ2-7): KAGVTQTPRYLIKTRGQQVTLSCSPISGHRSVSWYQQTPGQGLQFLFEYFSETQRNKGNFPGRFSGRQFSNSRSEMNVSTLELGDSALYLCASSQGRGPEQYFGPGTRLTVT.

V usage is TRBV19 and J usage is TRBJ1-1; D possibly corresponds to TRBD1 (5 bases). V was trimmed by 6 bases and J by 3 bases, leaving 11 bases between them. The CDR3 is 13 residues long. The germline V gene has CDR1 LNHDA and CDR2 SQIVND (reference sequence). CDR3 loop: CASSSLGDTEAFF. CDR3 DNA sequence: TGTGCCAGTAGCAGCTTGGGGGACACTGAAGCTTTCTTT. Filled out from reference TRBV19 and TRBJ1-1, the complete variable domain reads DGGITQSPKYLFRKEGQNVTLSCEQNLNHDAMYWYRQDPGQGLRLIYYSQIVNDFQKGDIAEGYSVSREKKESFPLTVTSAQKNPTAFYLCASSSLGDTEAFFGQGTRLTVV.

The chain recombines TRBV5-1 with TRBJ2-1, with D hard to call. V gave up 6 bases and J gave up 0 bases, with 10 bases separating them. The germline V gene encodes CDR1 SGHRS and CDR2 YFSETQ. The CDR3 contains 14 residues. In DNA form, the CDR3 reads TGCGCCAGCAACGCGGAACCCTCCTACAATGAGCAGTTCTTC. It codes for CASNAEPSYNEQFF.

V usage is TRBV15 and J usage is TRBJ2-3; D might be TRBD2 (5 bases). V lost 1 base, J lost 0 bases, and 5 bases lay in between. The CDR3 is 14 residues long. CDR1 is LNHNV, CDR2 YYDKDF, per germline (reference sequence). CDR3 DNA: TGTGCCACCAGCAGAGCGGGGAGCACAGATACGCAGTATTTT. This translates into CATSRAGSTDTQYF.

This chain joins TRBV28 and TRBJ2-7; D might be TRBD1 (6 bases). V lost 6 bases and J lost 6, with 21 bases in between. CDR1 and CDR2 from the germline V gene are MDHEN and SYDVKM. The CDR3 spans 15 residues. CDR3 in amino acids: CASSLATTGQGEQYF. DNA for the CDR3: TGTGCCAGCAGCTTAGCCACGACAGGTCAGGGCGAGCAGTACTTC.

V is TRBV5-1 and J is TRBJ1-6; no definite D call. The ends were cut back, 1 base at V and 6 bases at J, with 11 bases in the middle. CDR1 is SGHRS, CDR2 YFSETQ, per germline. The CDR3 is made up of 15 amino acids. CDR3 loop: CASSLTTLTNSPLHF. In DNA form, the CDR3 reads TGCGCCAGCAGCTTGACGACGCTTACTAATTCACCCCTCCACTTT.

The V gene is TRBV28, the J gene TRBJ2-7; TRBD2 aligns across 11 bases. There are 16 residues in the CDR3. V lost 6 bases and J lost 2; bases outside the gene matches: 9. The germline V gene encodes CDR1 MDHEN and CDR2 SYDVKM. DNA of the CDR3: TGTGCCAGCAGGCGTCCTAGCGGGAGGACAACCTACGAGCAGTACTTC. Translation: CASRRPSGRTTYEQYF.